This TCR beta chain is drawn from a study of shared clonotypes between healthy human individuals. Study results and limitations: It was observed that 4% to 6% of naive CD4 clonotypes were shared across several donors. Only a few donors were included, so the genetic and exposure-history diversity represented was limited.

As for this clone: Its target is unknown.

The repertoire was sequenced with immunoSEQ multiplex PCR; TCRdb's copy has only in-frame clones and lacks some. The sample lists about 730,000 clones, roughly 72% occurring once. The sequence derives from a woman aged 30 to 39 in good health. The sample consisted of memory CD4+ T cells sorted from blood. Subset here: CD45RA-negative fraction.

Written as DNA, the CDR3 is TGCAGCGTCGGGCACCGGGACTCACTGTGGAACACCGGGGAGCTGTTTTTT. This codes for CSVGHRDSLWNTGELFF. V gene TRBV29-1 combines with J gene TRBJ2-2; D perhaps matches TRBD2 (6 bases). In germline, CDR1 is SQVTM, CDR2 ANQGSEA. The V end lost 6 bases, the J end lost 1 base, and 21 bases lay between the germline ends. This CDR3 spans 17 amino acids.